This TCR beta chain emerged from a study of blood T cell repertoires in COVID-19. Overall study context: The samples span acute and convalescent COVID-19 from the United States, Italy and Spain. From T cells, B-cell-depleted T cells, or PBMCs came the material, which was cDNA or gDNA.

Trimming removed 0 bases from V and 8 bases from J, with 12 bases in between. Germline V gene lookup returns CDR1 SGDLS and CDR2 YYNGEE. This CDR3 has 14 residues. As processed by the authors: The assay estimated nucleated cells by amplifying reference gene primers. Sequenced by immunoSEQ multiplex PCR; TCRdb stores in-frame clones only, minus some. From that table come the V and J calls and clone size; the DNA was used to work out D and trimming. The top ten clones hold around 2.8% of a sample with 200,000 to 250,000 clones, approximately 83% of them seen once. This clone showed up just once. The V call is TRBV9, the J call TRBJ2-1, with D possibly TRBD1 on 6 matching bases. This clonotype was obtained from a woman aged 30 to 39 who had recovered from COVID-19. The sample comprised peripheral blood. This chain's CDR3 is CASSVDYRAYEQFF. The CDR3 DNA is TGTGCCAGCAGCGTAGACTACAGGGCTTATGAGCAGTTCTTC.